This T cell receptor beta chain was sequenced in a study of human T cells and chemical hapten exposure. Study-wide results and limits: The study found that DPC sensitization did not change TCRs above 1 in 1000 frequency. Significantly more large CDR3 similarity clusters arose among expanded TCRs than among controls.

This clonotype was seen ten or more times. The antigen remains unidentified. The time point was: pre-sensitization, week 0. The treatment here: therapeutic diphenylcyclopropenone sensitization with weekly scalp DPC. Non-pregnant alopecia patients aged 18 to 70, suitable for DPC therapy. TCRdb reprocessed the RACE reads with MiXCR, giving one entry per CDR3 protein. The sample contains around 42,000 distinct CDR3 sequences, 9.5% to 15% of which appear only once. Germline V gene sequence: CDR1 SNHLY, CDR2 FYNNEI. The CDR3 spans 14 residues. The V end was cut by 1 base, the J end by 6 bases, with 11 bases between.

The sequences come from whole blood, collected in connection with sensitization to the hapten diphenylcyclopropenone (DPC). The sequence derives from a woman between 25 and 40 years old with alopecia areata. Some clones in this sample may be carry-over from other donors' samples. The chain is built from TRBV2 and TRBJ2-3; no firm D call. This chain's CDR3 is CASSEGFQADTQYF. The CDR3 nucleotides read TGTGCCAGCAGTGAAGGCTTCCAAGCGGATACGCAGTATTTT.